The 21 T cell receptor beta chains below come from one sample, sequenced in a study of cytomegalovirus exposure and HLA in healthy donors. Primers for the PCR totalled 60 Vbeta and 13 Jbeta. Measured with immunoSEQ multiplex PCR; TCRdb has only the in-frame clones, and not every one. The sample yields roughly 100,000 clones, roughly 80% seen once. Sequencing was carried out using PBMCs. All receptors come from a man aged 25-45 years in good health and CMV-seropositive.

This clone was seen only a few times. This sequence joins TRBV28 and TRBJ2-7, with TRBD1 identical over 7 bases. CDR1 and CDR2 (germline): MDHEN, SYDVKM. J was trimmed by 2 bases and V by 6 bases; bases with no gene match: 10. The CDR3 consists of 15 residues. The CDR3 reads CASRRHRGRAYEQYF. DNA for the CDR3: TGTGCCAGCAGGCGTCACAGGGGTAGGGCCTACGAGCAGTACTTC.

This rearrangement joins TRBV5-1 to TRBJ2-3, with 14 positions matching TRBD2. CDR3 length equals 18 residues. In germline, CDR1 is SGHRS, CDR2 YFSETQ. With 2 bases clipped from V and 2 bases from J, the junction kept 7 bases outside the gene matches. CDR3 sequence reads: CASSFGTSGGTLTDTQYF. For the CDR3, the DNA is TGCGCCAGCAGCTTCGGGACTAGCGGGGGAACGCTCACAGATACGCAGTATTTT.

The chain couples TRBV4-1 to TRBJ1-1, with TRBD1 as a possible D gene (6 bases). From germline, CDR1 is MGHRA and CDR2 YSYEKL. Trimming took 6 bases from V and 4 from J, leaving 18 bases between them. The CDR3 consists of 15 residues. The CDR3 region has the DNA TGCGCCAGCAGTCCTCTCCCGGCAGGGGTCACTGAAGCTTTCTTT. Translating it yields CASSPLPAGVTEAFF.

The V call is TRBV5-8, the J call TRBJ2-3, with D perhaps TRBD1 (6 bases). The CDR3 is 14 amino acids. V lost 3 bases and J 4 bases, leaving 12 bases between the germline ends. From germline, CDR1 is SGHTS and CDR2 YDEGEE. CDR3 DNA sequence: TGTGCCAGCAGCTCGTCAGGGGCGGCAGATACGCAGTATTTT. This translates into CASSSSGAADTQYF. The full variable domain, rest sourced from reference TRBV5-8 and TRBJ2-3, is EAGVTQSPTHLIKTRGQQATLRCSPISGHTSVYWYQQALGLGLQFLLWYDEGEERNRGNFPPRFSGRQFPNYSSELNVNALELEDSALYLCASSSSGAADTQYFGPGTRLTVL.

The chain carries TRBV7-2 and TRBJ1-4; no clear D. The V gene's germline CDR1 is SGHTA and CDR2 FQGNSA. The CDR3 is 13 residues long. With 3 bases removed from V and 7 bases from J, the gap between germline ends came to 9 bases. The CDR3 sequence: CASSFSGAEKLFF. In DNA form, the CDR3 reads TGTGCCAGCAGCTTCTCGGGAGCTGAAAAACTGTTTTTT.

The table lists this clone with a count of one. The CDR3 sequence: CASSYRGEQYF. CDR3 coding DNA: TGTGCCAGTAGTTATAGGGGCGAGCAGTACTTC. The chain links TRBV19 to TRBJ2-7; possible D gene TRBD1, 5 bases. Trimming removed 5 bases from V and 6 bases from J, with 8 bases in between. CDR1 and CDR2 (germline): LNHDA, SQIVND (reference sequence). This CDR3 comprises 11 residues.

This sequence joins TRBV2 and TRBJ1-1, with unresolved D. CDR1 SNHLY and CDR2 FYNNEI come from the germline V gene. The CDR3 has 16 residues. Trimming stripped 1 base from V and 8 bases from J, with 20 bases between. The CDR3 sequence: CASSEEARVPYWEAFF. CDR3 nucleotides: TGTGCCAGCAGTGAAGAGGCCCGGGTCCCTTATTGGGAAGCTTTCTTT.

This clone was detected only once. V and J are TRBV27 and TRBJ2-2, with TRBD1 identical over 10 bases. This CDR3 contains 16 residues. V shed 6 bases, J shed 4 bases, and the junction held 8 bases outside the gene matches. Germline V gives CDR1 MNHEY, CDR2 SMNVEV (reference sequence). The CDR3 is CASSPRRTGGTGELFF. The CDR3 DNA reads TGTGCCAGCAGCCCCCGCAGGACAGGGGGCACCGGGGAGCTGTTTTTT.

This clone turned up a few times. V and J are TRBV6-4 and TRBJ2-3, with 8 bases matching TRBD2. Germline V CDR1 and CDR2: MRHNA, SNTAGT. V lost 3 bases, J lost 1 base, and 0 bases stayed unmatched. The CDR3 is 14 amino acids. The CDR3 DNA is TGTGCCAGCAGTGAGCGGGGGGGCACAGATACGCAGTATTTT. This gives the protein CASSERGGTDTQYF.

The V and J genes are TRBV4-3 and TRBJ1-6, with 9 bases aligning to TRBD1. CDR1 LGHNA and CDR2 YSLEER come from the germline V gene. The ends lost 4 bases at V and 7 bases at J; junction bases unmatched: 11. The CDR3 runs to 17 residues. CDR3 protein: CASSLYRGLGQNSPLHF. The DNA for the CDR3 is TGCGCCAGCAGCCTTTACAGGGGGCTTGGACAGAATTCACCCCTCCACTTT.

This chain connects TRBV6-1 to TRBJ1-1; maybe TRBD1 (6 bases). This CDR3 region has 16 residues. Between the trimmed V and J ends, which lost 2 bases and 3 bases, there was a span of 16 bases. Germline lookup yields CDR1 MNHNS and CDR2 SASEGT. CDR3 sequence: CASSEYGGRGDTEAFF. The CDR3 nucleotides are TGTGCCAGCAGTGAATACGGGGGGCGAGGTGACACTGAAGCTTTCTTT.

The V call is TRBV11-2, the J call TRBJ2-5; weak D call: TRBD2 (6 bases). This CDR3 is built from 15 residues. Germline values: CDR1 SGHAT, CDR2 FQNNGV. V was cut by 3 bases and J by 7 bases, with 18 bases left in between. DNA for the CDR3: TGTGCCAGCAGCTTCGCATTGGTATCCGGGGGGACCCAGTACTTC. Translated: CASSFALVSGGTQYF.

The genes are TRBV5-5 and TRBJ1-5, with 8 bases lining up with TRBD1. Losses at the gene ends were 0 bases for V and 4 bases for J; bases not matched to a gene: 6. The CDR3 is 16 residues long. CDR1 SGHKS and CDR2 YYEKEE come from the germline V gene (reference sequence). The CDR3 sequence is CASSLEGRGRNQPQHF. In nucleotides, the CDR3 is TGTGCCAGCAGCTTGGAAGGCAGGGGGCGTAATCAGCCCCAGCATTTT.

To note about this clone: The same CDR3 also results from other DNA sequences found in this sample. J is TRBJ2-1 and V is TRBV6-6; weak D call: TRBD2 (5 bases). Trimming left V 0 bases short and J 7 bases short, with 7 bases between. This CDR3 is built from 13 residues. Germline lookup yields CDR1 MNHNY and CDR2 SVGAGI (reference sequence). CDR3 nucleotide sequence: TGTGCCAGCAGTTACTCGAGCGGTAATGAGCAGTTCTTC. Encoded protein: CASSYSSGNEQFF.

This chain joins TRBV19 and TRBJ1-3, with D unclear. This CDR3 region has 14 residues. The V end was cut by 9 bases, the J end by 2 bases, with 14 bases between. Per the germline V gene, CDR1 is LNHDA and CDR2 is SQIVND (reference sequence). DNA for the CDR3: TGTGCCAGCCTTCGGGTTGGCCCTGGAAACACCATATATTTT. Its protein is CASLRVGPGNTIYF.

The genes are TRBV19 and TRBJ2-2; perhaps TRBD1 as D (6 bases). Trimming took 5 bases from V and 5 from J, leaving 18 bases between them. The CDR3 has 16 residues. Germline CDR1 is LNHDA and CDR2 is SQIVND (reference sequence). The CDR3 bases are TGTGCCAGTAGTCCCGGGACAAGAGGATGGACCGGGGAGCTGTTTTTT. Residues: CASSPGTRGWTGELFF.

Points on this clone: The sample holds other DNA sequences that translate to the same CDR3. CDR3 loop: CASSQGAGTDTQYF. The CDR3 nucleotides read TGCGCCAGCAGCCAAGGGGCAGGCACAGATACGCAGTATTTT. This sequence joins TRBV4-1 and TRBJ2-3; the D is unclear. Trimming shortened V by 1 base and J by 1 base, and 6 bases separated the two germline ends. Germline V gene lookup returns CDR1 MGHRA and CDR2 YSYEKL. The CDR3 extends over 14 amino acids.

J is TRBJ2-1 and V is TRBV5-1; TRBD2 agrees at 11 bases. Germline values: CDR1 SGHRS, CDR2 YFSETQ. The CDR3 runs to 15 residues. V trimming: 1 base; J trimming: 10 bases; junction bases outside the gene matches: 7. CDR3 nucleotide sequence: TGCGCCAGCAGCTTGTATAGCGGGGGGGCCGGCGAGCAGTTCTTC. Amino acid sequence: CASSLYSGGAGEQFF.

Written as DNA, the CDR3 is TGTGCCAGCAGCTTCGTAGGGACAGGGGTAGGAGAGCAGTACTTC. This gives the protein CASSFVGTGVGEQYF. V is TRBV5-6 and J is TRBJ2-7, with 10 bases identical to TRBD1. The V segment lost 2 bases and the J segment 7 bases; nucleotides outside the gene matches: 9. Looked up from germline, CDR1 is SGHDT and CDR2 is YYEEEE. The CDR3 runs to 15 residues.

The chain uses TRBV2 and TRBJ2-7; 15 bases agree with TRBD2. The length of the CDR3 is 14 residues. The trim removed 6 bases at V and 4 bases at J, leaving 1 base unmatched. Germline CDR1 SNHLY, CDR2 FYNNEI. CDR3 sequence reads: CASRGTSGGYEQYF. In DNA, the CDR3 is TGTGCCAGCAGAGGGACTAGCGGGGGGTACGAGCAGTACTTC.

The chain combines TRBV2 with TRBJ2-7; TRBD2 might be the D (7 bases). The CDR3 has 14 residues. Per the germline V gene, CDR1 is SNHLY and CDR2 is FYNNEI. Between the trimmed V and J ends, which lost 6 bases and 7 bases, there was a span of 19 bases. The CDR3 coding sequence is TGTGCCAGCAGGACCTGGGGAGGGGGGGAAGAGCAGTACTTC. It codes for CASRTWGGGEEQYF.